These T cell receptor beta chains were read from a single sample in a study of CD8 T cells in Susac syndrome. Each CDR3 protein is one row after TCRdb ran MiXCR on the immunoSEQ multiplex PCR reads. The profile shows about 400,000 distinct CDR3 sequences, roughly 85% of them singletons. The sample comprised CD8+ T cells from PBMCs. The receptor source for this set is a human donor with multiple sclerosis. CDR3s include the opening cysteine and the closing phenylalanine or tryptophan. The order of the fields is D gene, V gene, clone size, J gene, CDR3 DNA, CDR3 protein. The D gene is left open where the match is weak. Size is omitted from some rows. Given values are once, few, many or a class for expanded clones.

d_gene: TRBD1; v_gene: TRBV2; abundance: NA; j_gene: TRBJ1-1; CDR3nt: TGTGCCAGCAGTGTAACAGGGGGCGCGAGGACTGAAGCTTTCTTT; CDR3aa: CASSVTGGARTEAFF
d_gene: NA; v_gene: TRBV2; abundance: NA; j_gene: TRBJ2-2; CDR3nt: TGTGCCAGCAGTGAAATAGTGGTGAACACCGGGGAGCTGTTTTTT; CDR3aa: CASSEIVVNTGELFF
d_gene: TRBD1; v_gene: TRBV7-2; abundance: NA; j_gene: TRBJ2-3; CDR3nt: TGTGCCAGCAGCTCGCGGACAGGGCGGGCGCTTGGCACAGATACGCAGTATTTT; CDR3aa: CASSSRTGRALGTDTQYF
d_gene: NA; v_gene: TRBV12-3/TRBV12-4; abundance: NA; j_gene: TRBJ2-7; CDR3nt: TGTGCCAGCAGTTTAGGCGGAGGCCTATCCTACGAGCAGTACTTC; CDR3aa: CASSLGGGLSYEQYF
d_gene: NA; v_gene: TRBV7-6; abundance: NA; j_gene: TRBJ2-7; CDR3nt: TGTGCCAGCAGCTTGGGGGGGCTCGACGAGCAGTACTTC; CDR3aa: CASSLGGLDEQYF
d_gene: TRBD1; v_gene: TRBV6-5; abundance: NA; j_gene: TRBJ2-2; CDR3nt: TGTGCCAGCAGAACCTCCTCAGGGGGCACCGGGGAGCTGTTTTTT; CDR3aa: CASRTSSGGTGELFF
d_gene: NA; v_gene: TRBV21-1; abundance: NA; j_gene: TRBJ2-5; CDR3nt: TGTGCCAGCAGCCAGAGGGAGCGGGAATACCAAGGGACCCAGTACTTC; CDR3aa: CASSQREREYQGTQYF
d_gene: NA; v_gene: TRBV30; abundance: once; j_gene: TRBJ2-1; CDR3nt: TGTGCCTGGAGTCTACCCAGCTTGATCGCGGGACACTCCTACAATGAGCAGTTCTTC; CDR3aa: CAWSLPSLIAGHSYNEQFF
d_gene: NA; v_gene: TRBV19; abundance: NA; j_gene: TRBJ1-2; CDR3nt: TGTGCCAGTAGTATAAGCCGGCTCTATGGCTACACCTTC; CDR3aa: CASSISRLYGYTF
d_gene: NA; v_gene: TRBV20-1; abundance: NA; j_gene: TRBJ1-2; CDR3nt: TGCAGTGCTAGAGGGGGGGGCGAAGGCTACACCTTC; CDR3aa: CSARGGGEGYTF
d_gene: NA; v_gene: TRBV19; abundance: NA; j_gene: TRBJ2-7; CDR3nt: TGTGCCAGTAGTATAGATCCCCTCGGGGGAGAGCAGTACTTC; CDR3aa: CASSIDPLGGEQYF
d_gene: NA; v_gene: TRBV19; abundance: NA; j_gene: TRBJ2-7; CDR3nt: TGTGCCAGTAGTATAGACGGAGGGGGACACTCGTCCTACGAGCAGTACTTC; CDR3aa: CASSIDGGGHSSYEQYF
d_gene: NA; v_gene: TRBV19; abundance: NA; j_gene: TRBJ2-1; CDR3nt: TGTGCCAGTACCCTCGCGGGTAATGAGCAGTTCTTC; CDR3aa: CASTLAGNEQFF
d_gene: NA; v_gene: TRBV19; abundance: NA; j_gene: TRBJ2-7; CDR3nt: TGTGCCAGTAGTGCCGCGACGGACATCCCCTACGAGCAGTACTTC; CDR3aa: CASSAATDIPYEQYF
d_gene: NA; v_gene: TRBV4-1; abundance: NA; j_gene: TRBJ1-4; CDR3nt: TGCGCCAGCAGCCAAGTGGGTACTAATGAAAAACTGTTTTTT; CDR3aa: CASSQVGTNEKLFF
d_gene: TRBD1; v_gene: TRBV30; abundance: NA; j_gene: TRBJ2-5; CDR3nt: TGTGCCTGGAGGAGCCGGGACAGGGAATATGGGACCCAGTACTTC; CDR3aa: CAWRSRDREYGTQYF
d_gene: TRBD1; v_gene: TRBV6-1; abundance: once; j_gene: TRBJ2-7; CDR3nt: TGTGCCAGCAGGGAGGGACAGGGGCTCTACGAGCAGTACTTC; CDR3aa: CASREGQGLYEQYF
d_gene: TRBD1; v_gene: TRBV27; abundance: NA; j_gene: TRBJ2-7; CDR3nt: TGTGCCAGCAGTTGGGGACAGAACTACGAGCAGTACTTC; CDR3aa: CASSWGQNYEQYF
d_gene: NA; v_gene: TRBV5-1; abundance: once; j_gene: TRBJ2-7; CDR3nt: TGCGCCAGCAGCCCCCGGGTGGCGGGGCACGAGCAGTACTTC; CDR3aa: CASSPRVAGHEQYF
d_gene: NA; v_gene: TRBV7-3; abundance: NA; j_gene: TRBJ2-1; CDR3nt: TGTGCCAGCAGCTTAACAGGGGGACAAAGCAATGAGCAGTTCTTC; CDR3aa: CASSLTGGQSNEQFF
d_gene: NA; v_gene: TRBV5-6; abundance: once; j_gene: TRBJ2-1; CDR3nt: TGTGCCAGCAGCTTGATTACAGCGCAACCCTACCCCAATGAGCAGTTCTTC; CDR3aa: CASSLITAQPYPNEQFF
d_gene: NA; v_gene: TRBV4-1; abundance: NA; j_gene: TRBJ1-5; CDR3nt: TGCGCCAGCAGCCAATCTCCGGGCCCCGTTAGCAATCAGCCCCAGCATTTT; CDR3aa: CASSQSPGPVSNQPQHF
d_gene: TRBD2; v_gene: TRBV19; abundance: few; j_gene: TRBJ2-1; CDR3nt: TGTGCCAGTAGTAATGGACTAGCGGGAGTTAATGAGCAGTTCTTC; CDR3aa: CASSNGLAGVNEQFF
d_gene: TRBD2; v_gene: TRBV20-1; abundance: NA; j_gene: TRBJ2-1; CDR3nt: TGCAGTGCTAGAGTTGAGCGGGAGGGCCCTAACGGCAATGAGCAGTTCTTC; CDR3aa: CSARVEREGPNGNEQFF
d_gene: TRBD1; v_gene: TRBV3-1; abundance: NA; j_gene: TRBJ2-2; CDR3nt: TGTGCCAGCAGCCAAGTCCGGGACAGGGTATCCGGGGAGCTGTTTTTT; CDR3aa: CASSQVRDRVSGELFF
d_gene: NA; v_gene: TRBV20-1; abundance: NA; j_gene: TRBJ2-3; CDR3nt: TGCAGTGCTAGAGATTGGGGGGATCGTGTTTTCACAGATACGCAGTATTTT; CDR3aa: CSARDWGDRVFTDTQYF
d_gene: TRBD2; v_gene: TRBV5-1; abundance: NA; j_gene: TRBJ2-1; CDR3nt: TGCGCCAGCAGCCCCCACACTAGCGGTATGAGCTCCTACAATGAGCAGTTCTTC; CDR3aa: CASSPHTSGMSSYNEQFF
d_gene: TRBD1; v_gene: TRBV11-2; abundance: NA; j_gene: TRBJ1-5; CDR3nt: TGTGCCAGCAGCTTAACCGGGACAGATCCCGATCAGCCCCAGCATTTT; CDR3aa: CASSLTGTDPDQPQHF
d_gene: NA; v_gene: TRBV11-2; abundance: few; j_gene: TRBJ2-3; CDR3nt: TGTGCCAGCAGACACTTGGCCGATACGCAGTATTTT; CDR3aa: CASRHLADTQYF
d_gene: TRBD1; v_gene: TRBV30; abundance: NA; j_gene: TRBJ1-5; CDR3nt: TGTGCCTGGACTGCCGGGACAGGGGGCCAGCCCCAGCATTTT; CDR3aa: CAWTAGTGGQPQHF
d_gene: NA; v_gene: TRBV2; abundance: NA; j_gene: TRBJ1-5; CDR3nt: TGTGCCAGCAGTGCTGGGCCCCAACCCAATCAGCCCCAGCATTTT; CDR3aa: CASSAGPQPNQPQHF
d_gene: NA; v_gene: TRBV20-1; abundance: NA; j_gene: TRBJ2-7; CDR3nt: TGCAGTGCTAGGTCGGCTCGGGGCTACGAGCAGTACTTC; CDR3aa: CSARSARGYEQYF
d_gene: NA; v_gene: TRBV7-9; abundance: NA; j_gene: TRBJ2-3; CDR3nt: TGTGCCAGCAGCTTAGCGCTGGGGGTAGGCGGTACGCAGTATTTT; CDR3aa: CASSLALGVGGTQYF
d_gene: NA; v_gene: TRBV30; abundance: NA; j_gene: TRBJ2-7; CDR3nt: TGTGCCTGGAGTGCGCTCGACTACGAGCAGTACTTC; CDR3aa: CAWSALDYEQYF
d_gene: NA; v_gene: TRBV28; abundance: NA; j_gene: TRBJ1-5; CDR3nt: TGTGCCAGCACCTTGAGGGGGAGGGATCAGCCCCAGCATTTT; CDR3aa: CASTLRGRDQPQHF
d_gene: NA; v_gene: TRBV24-1; abundance: NA; j_gene: TRBJ1-5; CDR3nt: TGTGCCACCAGTGAGGAAGGCAATCAGCCCCAGCATTTT; CDR3aa: CATSEEGNQPQHF
d_gene: NA; v_gene: TRBV29-1; abundance: NA; j_gene: TRBJ2-7; CDR3nt: TGCAGCGTTGCACGGTTCCTCTACGAGCAGTACTTC; CDR3aa: CSVARFLYEQYF
d_gene: NA; v_gene: TRBV27; abundance: NA; j_gene: TRBJ2-1; CDR3nt: TGTGCCAGCAGTTTATTCGGCATTGGCAGCTCAACGGAGGGTGAGCAGTTCTTC; CDR3aa: CASSLFGIGSSTEGEQFF
d_gene: NA; v_gene: TRBV5-1; abundance: NA; j_gene: TRBJ2-3; CDR3nt: TGCGCCAGCAGCTTCAGGGGGGCCATTGATACGCAGTATTTT; CDR3aa: CASSFRGAIDTQYF
d_gene: NA; v_gene: TRBV4-1; abundance: NA; j_gene: TRBJ2-5; CDR3nt: TGCGCCAGCAGCCAAGAATGGCGGGGCCAAGAGACCCAGTACTTC; CDR3aa: CASSQEWRGQETQYF
d_gene: TRBD2; v_gene: TRBV18; abundance: NA; j_gene: TRBJ2-1; CDR3nt: TGTGCCAGCTCACCCATCAGCGGGAGTGACGATGAGCAGTTCTTC; CDR3aa: CASSPISGSDDEQFF
d_gene: NA; v_gene: TRBV30; abundance: NA; j_gene: TRBJ2-6; CDR3nt: TGTGCCTGGAGTGTACAAGGGTCTGGGGCCAACGTCCTGACTTTC; CDR3aa: CAWSVQGSGANVLTF
d_gene: NA; v_gene: TRBV5-6; abundance: NA; j_gene: TRBJ2-5; CDR3nt: TGTGCCAGCAGCCAGGCAGGGGAAGAGACCCAGTACTTC; CDR3aa: CASSQAGEETQYF
d_gene: TRBD2; v_gene: TRBV29-1; abundance: NA; j_gene: TRBJ2-7; CDR3nt: TGCAGCGTCGGGAGCGGGAGGGTATCGGGAGAGCAGTACTTC; CDR3aa: CSVGSGRVSGEQYF
d_gene: NA; v_gene: TRBV29-1; abundance: NA; j_gene: TRBJ2-2; CDR3nt: TGCAGCGTTCCAGAGGGCACCGGGGAGCTGTTTTTT; CDR3aa: CSVPEGTGELFF
d_gene: TRBD2; v_gene: TRBV5-1; abundance: NA; j_gene: TRBJ2-3; CDR3nt: TGCGCCAGCAGTCCCTCGGGACTAGCGGGAGTAGCGGATACGCAGTATTTT; CDR3aa: CASSPSGLAGVADTQYF
d_gene: TRBD2; v_gene: TRBV5-1; abundance: NA; j_gene: TRBJ2-3; CDR3nt: TGCGCCAGCAGGAGTAGCGGGGGGGCCTCAGATACGCAGTATTTT; CDR3aa: CASRSSGGASDTQYF
d_gene: TRBD1; v_gene: TRBV7-9; abundance: NA; j_gene: TRBJ2-3; CDR3nt: TGTGCCAGCAGCTTCGACAGGGAACCAGATACGCAGTATTTT; CDR3aa: CASSFDREPDTQYF
d_gene: NA; v_gene: TRBV11-2; abundance: NA; j_gene: TRBJ1-4; CDR3nt: TGTGCCAGCAGCTTGAGGGGTCTAACTAATGAAAAACTGTTTTTT; CDR3aa: CASSLRGLTNEKLFF
d_gene: NA; v_gene: TRBV4-2; abundance: NA; j_gene: TRBJ1-1; CDR3nt: TGTGCCAGCAGCCCAGATGAAACGGGATTAACTGAAGCTTTCTTT; CDR3aa: CASSPDETGLTEAFF
d_gene: NA; v_gene: TRBV19; abundance: NA; j_gene: TRBJ1-6; CDR3nt: TGTGCCAGTAATCTACCGGGACATGGGGATTCACCCCTCCACTTT; CDR3aa: CASNLPGHGDSPLHF
d_gene: NA; v_gene: TRBV12-3/TRBV12-4; abundance: few; j_gene: TRBJ1-1; CDR3nt: TGTGCCAGCACAATAGGGACTGAAGCTTTCTTT; CDR3aa: CASTIGTEAFF
d_gene: TRBD2; v_gene: TRBV5-1; abundance: NA; j_gene: TRBJ2-1; CDR3nt: TGCGCCAGCAGCTGGGGGGAGGCGCGGGAGGGCTTCAATGAGCAGTTCTTC; CDR3aa: CASSWGEAREGFNEQFF
d_gene: NA; v_gene: TRBV27; abundance: NA; j_gene: TRBJ2-7; CDR3nt: TGTGCCAGCAGTCCCCCCTTGGCCAGGACCCACTACGAGCAGTACTTC; CDR3aa: CASSPPLARTHYEQYF
d_gene: TRBD1; v_gene: TRBV18; abundance: NA; j_gene: TRBJ1-1; CDR3nt: TGTGCCAGCTCAGGTCTGGACAGGGAGAACACTGAAGCTTTCTTT; CDR3aa: CASSGLDRENTEAFF
d_gene: NA; v_gene: TRBV6-5; abundance: NA; j_gene: TRBJ1-3; CDR3nt: TGTGCCAGCAGTCCGACAGGCGCTGGAAACACCATATATTTT; CDR3aa: CASSPTGAGNTIYF
d_gene: TRBD1; v_gene: TRBV6-2/TRBV6-3; abundance: NA; j_gene: TRBJ1-5; CDR3nt: TGTGCCAGCACCAACGCTCGGACAGGGGAATTTAGTCAGCCCCAGCATTTT; CDR3aa: CASTNARTGEFSQPQHF